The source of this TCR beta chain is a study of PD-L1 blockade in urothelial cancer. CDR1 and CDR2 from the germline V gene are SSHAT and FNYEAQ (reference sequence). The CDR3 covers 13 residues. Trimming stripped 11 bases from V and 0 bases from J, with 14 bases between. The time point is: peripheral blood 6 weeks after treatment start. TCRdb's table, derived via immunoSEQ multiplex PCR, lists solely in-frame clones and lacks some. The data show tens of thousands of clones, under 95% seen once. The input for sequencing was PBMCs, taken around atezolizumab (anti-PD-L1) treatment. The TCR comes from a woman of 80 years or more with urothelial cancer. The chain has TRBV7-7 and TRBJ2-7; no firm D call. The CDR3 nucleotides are TGTGCCGTACAGTCGGTCAGCTCCTACGAGCAGTACTTC. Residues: CAVQSVSSYEQYF. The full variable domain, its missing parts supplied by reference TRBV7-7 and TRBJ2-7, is GAGVSQSPRYKVTKRGQDVTLRCDPISSHATLYWYQQALGQGPEFLTYFNYEAQPDKSGLPSDRFSAERPEGSISTLTIQRTEQRDSAMYRCAVQSVSSYEQYFGPGTRLTVT.